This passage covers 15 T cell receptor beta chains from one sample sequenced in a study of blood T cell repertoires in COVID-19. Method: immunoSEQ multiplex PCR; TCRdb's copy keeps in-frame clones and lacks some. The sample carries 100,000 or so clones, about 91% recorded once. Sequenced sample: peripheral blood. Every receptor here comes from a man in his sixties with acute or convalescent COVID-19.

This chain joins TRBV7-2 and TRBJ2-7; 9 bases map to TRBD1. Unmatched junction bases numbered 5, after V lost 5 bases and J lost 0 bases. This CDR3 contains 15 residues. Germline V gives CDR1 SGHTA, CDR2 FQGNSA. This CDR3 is CASSTGTGPSYEQYF. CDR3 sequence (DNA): TGTGCCAGCAGCACAGGGACAGGGCCCTCCTACGAGCAGTACTTC.

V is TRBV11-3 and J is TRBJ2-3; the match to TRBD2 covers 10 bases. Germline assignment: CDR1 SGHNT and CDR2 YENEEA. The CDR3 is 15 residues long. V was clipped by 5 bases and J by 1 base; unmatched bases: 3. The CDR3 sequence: CASSAGLAGTDTQYF. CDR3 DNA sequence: TGTGCCAGCAGCGCAGGACTAGCGGGCACAGATACGCAGTATTTT.

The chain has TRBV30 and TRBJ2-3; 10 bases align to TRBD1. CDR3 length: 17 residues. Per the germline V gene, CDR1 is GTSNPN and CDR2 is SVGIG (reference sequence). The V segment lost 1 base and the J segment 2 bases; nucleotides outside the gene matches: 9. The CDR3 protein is CAWSEGRTGGSTDTQYF. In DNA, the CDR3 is TGTGCCTGGAGTGAGGGGAGGACAGGGGGGTCCACAGATACGCAGTATTTT.

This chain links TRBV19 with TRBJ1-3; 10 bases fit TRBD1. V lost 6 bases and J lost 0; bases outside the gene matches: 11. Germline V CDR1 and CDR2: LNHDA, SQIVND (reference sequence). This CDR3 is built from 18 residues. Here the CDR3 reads CASSSTGGLTHSGNTIYF. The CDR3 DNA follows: TGTGCCAGTAGCTCGACAGGGGGCCTCACTCACTCTGGAAACACCATATATTTT.

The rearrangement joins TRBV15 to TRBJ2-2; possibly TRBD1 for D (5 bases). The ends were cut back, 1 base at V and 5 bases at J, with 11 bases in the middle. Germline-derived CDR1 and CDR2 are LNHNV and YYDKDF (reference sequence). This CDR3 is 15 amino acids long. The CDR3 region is CATSRVRAGTGELFF. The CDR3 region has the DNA TGTGCCACCAGCAGAGTCCGGGCAGGGACCGGGGAGCTGTTTTTT.

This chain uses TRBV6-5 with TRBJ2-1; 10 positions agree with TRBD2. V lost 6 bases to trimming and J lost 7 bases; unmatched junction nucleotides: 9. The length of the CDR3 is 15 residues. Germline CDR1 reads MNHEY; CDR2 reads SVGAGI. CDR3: CASSPRGLANNEQFF. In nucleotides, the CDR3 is TGTGCCAGCAGCCCGAGGGGACTAGCGAATAATGAGCAGTTCTTC.

CDR3 in amino acids: CASSRGQSYEQYF. For the CDR3, the DNA is TGCGCCAGCAGCCGGGGACAGAGCTACGAGCAGTACTTC. The chain uses TRBV5-1 and TRBJ2-7, with 7 bases fitting TRBD1. The CDR3 length is 13 residues. After removal of 4 bases from V and 3 bases from J, the junction contained 4 bases not matched to a gene. CDR1 SGHRS and CDR2 YFSETQ come from the germline V gene.

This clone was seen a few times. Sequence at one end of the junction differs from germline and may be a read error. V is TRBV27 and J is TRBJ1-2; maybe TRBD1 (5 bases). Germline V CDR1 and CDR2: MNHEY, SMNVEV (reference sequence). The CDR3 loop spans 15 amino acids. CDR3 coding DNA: TGTGCCAGCAGTCCCTCCCCGGGACTTACAAGAAAAGTCTTCTTC. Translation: CASSPSPGLTRKVFF.

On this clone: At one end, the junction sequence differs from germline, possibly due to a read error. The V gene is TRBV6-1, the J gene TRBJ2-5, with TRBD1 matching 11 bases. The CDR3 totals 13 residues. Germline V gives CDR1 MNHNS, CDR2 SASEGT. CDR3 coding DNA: TGTGCCAGCAGAGAAGGGACAGGGGGGTTTATTTACTTC. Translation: CASREGTGGFIYF.

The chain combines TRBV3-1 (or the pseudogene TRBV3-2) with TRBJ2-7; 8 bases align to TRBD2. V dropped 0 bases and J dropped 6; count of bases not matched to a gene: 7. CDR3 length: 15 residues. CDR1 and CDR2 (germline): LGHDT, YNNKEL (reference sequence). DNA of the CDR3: TGTGCCAGCAGCCAAGAGGGACGGGAGGGCCTCGAGCAGTACTTC. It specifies CASSQEGREGLEQYF.

This CDR3 reads CASSVALAVQETQYF. The CDR3 DNA reads TGTGCCAGTAGCGTCGCGCTAGCGGTCCAAGAGACCCAGTACTTC. The chain is built from TRBV19 and TRBJ2-5, with 7 bases fitting TRBD2. J lost 1 base, V lost 6 bases, and 8 bases had no gene match. Germline values: CDR1 LNHDA, CDR2 SQIVND (reference sequence). This CDR3 is 15 amino acids long.

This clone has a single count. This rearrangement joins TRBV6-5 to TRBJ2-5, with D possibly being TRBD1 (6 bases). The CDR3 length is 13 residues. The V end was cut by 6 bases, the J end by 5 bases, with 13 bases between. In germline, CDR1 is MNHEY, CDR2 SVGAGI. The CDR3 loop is CASSLNQGETQYF. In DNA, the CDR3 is TGTGCCAGCAGCCTTAACCAGGGGGAGACCCAGTACTTC.

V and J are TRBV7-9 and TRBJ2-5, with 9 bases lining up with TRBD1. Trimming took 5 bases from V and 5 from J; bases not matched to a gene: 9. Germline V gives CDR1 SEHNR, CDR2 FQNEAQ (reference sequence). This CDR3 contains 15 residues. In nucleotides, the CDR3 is TGTGCCAGCAGCATCTCCGGGACAGGGAGTGAGACCCAGTACTTC. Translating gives CASSISGTGSETQYF.

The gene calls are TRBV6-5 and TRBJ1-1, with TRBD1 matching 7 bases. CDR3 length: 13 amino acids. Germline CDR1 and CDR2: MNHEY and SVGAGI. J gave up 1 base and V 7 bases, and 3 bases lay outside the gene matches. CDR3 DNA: TGTGCCAGCACGCGGACAGGGAACACTGAAGCTTTCTTT. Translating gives CASTRTGNTEAFF.

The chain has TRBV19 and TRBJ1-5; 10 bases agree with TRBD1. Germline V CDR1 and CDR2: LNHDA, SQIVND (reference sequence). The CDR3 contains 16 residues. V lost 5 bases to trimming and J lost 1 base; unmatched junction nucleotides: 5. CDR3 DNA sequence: TGTGCCAGTAGTCACGGGGGACAGGGGAGCAATCAGCCCCAGCATTTT. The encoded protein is CASSHGGQGSNQPQHF.